The subject of this entry is one T cell receptor (beta chain). This clone has more than one count but fewer than ten. Its cognate antigen has yet to be identified. One base away there is no much larger clone; base qualities are not given. The sample holds other DNA sequences that translate to the same CDR3. These data belong to a study of T cell responses to AZD1222 COVID-19 vaccine (dated by TCRdb to 2020 to 2022). The study in broad terms: AZD1222 recipients whose second dose came at about 4 weeks and those whose second dose came at about 12 weeks were combined into one group, since spike-specific TCR depth and breadth did not differ between the two schedules. A total of 233 trial participants underwent TCR sequencing, of whom approximately 200 had received two doses of AZD1222 and roughly 26 had received two doses of the MenACWY control vaccine. Enrollment into the trials was organized by age into subgroups of 18-55, 56-69 and 70-plus years, and those subgroups contained roughly 160, 29 and 62 TCR-sequenced participants, respectively. Results the study describes overall, beyond this receptor: Because no day 14 peak-response samples were available, repertoires were characterized only after the peak T cell response. The 56-69-year group was small, and its depth increase did not reach significance, likely because of low power. Only six AZD1222 recipients were SARS-CoV-2 seropositive at baseline, limiting conclusions about previously exposed vaccinees. Vaccine-associated CD4 TCRs spanned the whole spike protein, with dominant responses in regions 160-218 and 743-854. After two AZD1222 doses, spike-specific TCR breadth and depth were significantly higher than at day 0 and than in MenACWY recipients. Participants were mostly white British and included more females than males, and it was suggested by the authors that clonal diversity may have been underestimated. Reportedly, almost half of the unique spike-specific TCRs recognized epitopes lying outside the regions that are mutated in the B.1.351 and B.1.1.7 variants.

Sequences SNHLY (CDR1) and FYNNEI (CDR2) are obtained from the germline V gene. V loses 7 bases of germline sequence and J loses 0 bases, and the interval between the two ends is 10 bases. The CDR3, cysteine through phenylalanine, is 13 amino acids long. Solely the CDR3 DNA is kept, with 39 bases framed from the first base. The CDR3 regions of human TCRbeta chains were analyzed by immunosequencing. As for the authors' bioinformatics: Repertoire TCRs were matched against a reference library of SARS-CoV-2-specific TCRs generated with the MIRA antigen-specificity platform. Breadth was defined as the fraction of unique TCRs that were SARS-CoV-2-associated, and depth was defined as the fraction of total T cells that were SARS-CoV-2-associated. Using the MIRA data, each spike-specific TCR was mapped to the spike region that the TCR reacts to and placed in a CD4 or CD8 class. Log10-transformed breadth and depth values were compared by one-way ANOVA with Sidak's multiple comparisons tests. As stored in TCRdb, this immuneACCESS dataset retains in-frame rearrangements with V and J assigned. A fraction of the clones does not appear; measured against another copy, unresolved V genes explain less than half of the discrepancy, and the remainder lacks a known reason. For V, J and clone size, that table is used; D and trimming come from the DNA. The sample profile shows over 120,000 clones; 92% of them were found once. The ten largest clones capture more than 4.5% of the sample.

What the time point label conveys for this sample: baseline before first vaccination. Vaccinee samples came from UK trials COV001 and COV002, including a single-blind randomized controlled phase 2/3 trial of AZD1222 (ChAdOx1 nCoV-19) in healthy adults. Trial participant PBMC samples were collected at day 0 and day 28 after the second dose for TCRbeta chain sequencing. This clonotype originated in an adult in good health. The chain is encoded by TRBV2 joined to TRBJ2-7; the D gene cannot be resolved reliably. Sequenced here: peripheral blood, sampled on day 0 of AZD1222 vaccination. The CDR3 loop reads CASTVADSYEQYF. The DNA is as follows: TGTGCCAGCACGGTGGCGGACTCCTACGAGCAGTACTTC.